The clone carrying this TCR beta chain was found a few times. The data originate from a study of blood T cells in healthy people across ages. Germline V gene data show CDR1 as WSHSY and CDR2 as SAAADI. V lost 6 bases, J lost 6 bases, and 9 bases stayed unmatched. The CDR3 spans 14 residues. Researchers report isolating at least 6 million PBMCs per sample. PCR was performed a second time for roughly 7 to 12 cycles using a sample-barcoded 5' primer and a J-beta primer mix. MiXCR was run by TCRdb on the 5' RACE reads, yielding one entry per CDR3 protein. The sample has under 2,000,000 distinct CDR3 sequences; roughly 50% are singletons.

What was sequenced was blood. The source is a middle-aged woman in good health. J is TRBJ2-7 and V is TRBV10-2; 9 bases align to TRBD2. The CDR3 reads CASRPTGTSSEQYF. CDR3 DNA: TGCGCCAGCAGGCCAACCGGGACTAGCTCCGAGCAGTACTTC.